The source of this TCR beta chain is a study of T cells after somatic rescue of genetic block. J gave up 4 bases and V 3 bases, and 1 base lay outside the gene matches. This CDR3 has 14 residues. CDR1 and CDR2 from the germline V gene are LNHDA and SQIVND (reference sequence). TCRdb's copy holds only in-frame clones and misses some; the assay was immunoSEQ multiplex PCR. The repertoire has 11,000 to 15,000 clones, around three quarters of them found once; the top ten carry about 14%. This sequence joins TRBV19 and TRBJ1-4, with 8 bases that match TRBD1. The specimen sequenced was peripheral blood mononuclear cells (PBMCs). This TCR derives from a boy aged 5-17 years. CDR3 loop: CASSIRGLNEKLFF. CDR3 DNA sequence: TGTGCCAGTAGTATCAGGGGGCTTAATGAAAAACTGTTTTTT. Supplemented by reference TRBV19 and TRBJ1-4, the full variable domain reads DGGITQSPKYLFRKEGQNVTLSCEQNLNHDAMYWYRQDPGQGLRLIYYSQIVNDFQKGDIAEGYSVSREKKESFPLTVTSAQKNPTAFYLCASSIRGLNEKLFFGSGTQLSVL.